This T cell receptor (beta chain) was sequenced during a study of blood T cell repertoires in COVID-19. It was during active infection that Seattle patients were enrolled and then longitudinally followed. Using immunoSEQ multiplex PCR, the repertoire was profiled, and TCRdb retains in-frame clones only, with some absent. Among 55,000 to 80,000 clones, roughly three quarters were seen once, and the ten largest hold approximately 14%. This CDR3 comprises 17 residues. The chain joins TRBV12-1 to TRBJ1-6; TRBD1, the table's D call, lacks a check against the DNA. TRBV12-1 corresponds to a pseudogene. This clonotype was obtained from a man aged 55-75 years with COVID-19, enrolled during active disease. Sequenced sample: peripheral blood. CDR3 in amino acids: CASSSGPDLKYNSPLHF. The DNA of the CDR3 is TGTGCCAGCAGCTCTGGGCCTGACCTGAAGTATAATTCACCCCTCCACTTT.